This entry lists 23 T cell receptor beta chains sequenced from one sample in a study of vaccination effects on CD4 cells after COVID-19 (dated by TCRdb to the early 2020s). Library preparation was by the immunoSEQ multiplex PCR assay. Sourced from immuneACCESS, this table was stored by TCRdb with only in-frame sequences that have V and J called. A share of the clones is absent; for the studies checked, an unresolved V gene accounts for under half, and the remainder has no known explanation. This sample is represented by around 83,000 clones; around 70% of them were singletons. Approximately 1.7% of the sample goes to the ten largest clones. No antigens are known for them. In the ViraFEST assay, PBMC were stimulated with viral peptide pools, and TCR sequencing was then used to find antigen-specific CD4+ T cell clonotypes based on their expansion. After less than eleven days of culture, CD4+ T cells were isolated with the EasySep CD4+ T cell isolation kit.

The sample in question was CD4+ T cells from PBMCs cultured with HCoV-229E spike peptides, obtained before COVID-19 vaccination. The cell subset or site tag for this specimen amounts to: HCoV-229E spike overlapping peptide pool stimulation. The receptor source for this set is a human donor who received a COVID-19 vaccine.

The V call is TRBV27, the J call TRBJ1-4, with TRBD1 as a possible D gene (6 bases). Germline CDR1 is MNHEY and CDR2 is SMNVEV (reference sequence). This CDR3 has 15 residues. V was clipped by 2 bases and J by 4 bases, with 11 bases between them. The chain's CDR3 is CASSLSRGYNEKLFF. The CDR3 DNA sequence: TGTGCCAGCAGTTTAAGCAGGGGATATAATGAAAAACTGTTTTTT.

This rearrangement joins TRBV19 to TRBJ2-2; maybe TRBD1 (6 bases). The CDR3 has 14 amino acids. The germline V gene encodes CDR1 LNHDA and CDR2 SQIVND (reference sequence). The V and J ends lost 6 bases and 4 bases respectively, with 12 bases between them. CDR3 in amino acids: CASSTGLATGELFF. The CDR3 DNA sequence: TGTGCCAGTAGCACAGGGTTGGCCACCGGGGAGCTGTTTTTT.

The chain links TRBV7-2 to TRBJ2-2, with 10 nucleotides matching TRBD2. J was trimmed by 6 bases and V by 5 bases; bases with no gene match: 12. The CDR3 runs 17 residues. Looked up from germline, CDR1 is SGHTA and CDR2 is FQGNSA. The CDR3 bases are TGTGCCAGCAGCGCCTTGGGAGTTAGCGGGGGGCCCGGGGAGCTGTTTTTT. Protein product: CASSALGVSGGPGELFF.

CDR3 amino acids: CATSDLSGSSTDTQYF. The CDR3 DNA reads TGTGCCACCAGTGATTTATCGGGGTCTAGCACAGATACGCAGTATTTT. V usage is TRBV24-1 and J usage is TRBJ2-3, with D possibly being TRBD2 (5 bases). Germline V gene sequence: CDR1 KGHDR, CDR2 SFDVKD. Trimming pared 1 base from V and 0 bases from J, leaving 10 bases between. This CDR3 region has 16 residues.

This chain's CDR3 is CASSPRGTSNYGYTF. CDR3 DNA sequence: TGTGCCAGCTCACCACGAGGGACAAGTAACTATGGCTACACCTTC. This chain uses TRBV18 with TRBJ1-2; D possibly corresponds to TRBD1 (6 bases). The germline CDR1 and CDR2 sequences are KGHSH and LQKENI. This CDR3 spans 15 amino acids. Trimming removed 1 base at V and 1 base at J, with 10 bases between.

This chain uses TRBV4-1 with TRBJ2-2, with 15 bases identical to TRBD2. V trimming: 4 bases; J trimming: 1 base; junction bases outside the gene matches: 13. The CDR3 totals 21 residues. Germline V gives CDR1 MGHRA, CDR2 YSYEKL. Here the CDR3 DNA reads TGCGCCAGCAGCCGCGGTCCCCTCGGGACTAGCGGGGGGTTGAACACCGGGGAGCTGTTTTTT. As protein: CASSRGPLGTSGGLNTGELFF.

The chain links TRBV2 to TRBJ2-7; D might be TRBD1 or TRBD2, each matching 5 bases. Germline values: CDR1 SNHLY, CDR2 FYNNEI. The ends were cut back, 7 bases at V and 6 bases at J, with 16 bases in the middle. The length of the CDR3 is 13 residues. CDR3 nucleotides: TGTGCCAGCACGTTATCAGGGACGGGCGAGCAGTACGTC. It translates to CASTLSGTGEQYV.

The V and J genes are TRBV3-1 (or the pseudogene TRBV3-2) and TRBJ2-7; the D gene is possibly TRBD2 (5 bases). Deletions cut 0 bases from V and 3 bases from J, with 18 bases between. Looked up from germline, CDR1 is LGHDT and CDR2 is YNNKEL (reference sequence). The CDR3 covers 17 residues. CDR3 nucleotides: TGTGCCAGCAGCCAAGATCGCCCCGGAGGAGCCAACTACGAGCAGTACGTC. Its protein product is CASSQDRPGGANYEQYV.

The chain couples TRBV27 to TRBJ2-3, with D possibly matching TRBD2 (6 bases). The germline gives CDR1 MNHEY, CDR2 SMNVEV (reference sequence). This CDR3 is built from 15 residues. With 5 bases removed from V and 3 bases from J, the gap between germline ends came to 15 bases. The CDR3 DNA reads TGTGCCAGCAGTCCCCCGGGACTTTTAACAGATACGCAGTATTTT. Encoded protein: CASSPPGLLTDTQYF.

Only a few counts were recorded for this clone. This chain links TRBV9 with TRBJ2-2; 7 nucleotides match TRBD2. J lost 7 bases, V lost 4 bases, and 10 bases had no gene match. CDR1 is SGDLS and CDR2 is YYNGEE in the germline V gene. The CDR3 is 15 amino acids. CDR3 sequence (DNA): TGTGCCAGCAGCTCGCGGACTAGTAATGGCGGGGAGCTGTTTTTT. This encodes CASSSRTSNGGELFF.

The rearrangement joins TRBV5-4 to TRBJ1-2; TRBD1 aligns across 12 bases. CDR1 is SGHNT, CDR2 YYREEE, per germline (reference sequence). There are 16 residues in the CDR3. V dropped 4 bases and J dropped 5; count of bases not matched to a gene: 9. The CDR3 region is CASSPGTGGLSYGYTF. In DNA form, the CDR3 reads TGTGCCAGCAGCCCCGGGACAGGGGGCTTGAGTTATGGCTACACCTTC.

The V gene is TRBV7-2, the J gene TRBJ2-3; 7 bases are shared with TRBD2. V dropped 5 bases and J dropped 5; count of bases not matched to a gene: 16. In germline, CDR1 is SGHTA, CDR2 FQGNSA. This CDR3 has 17 amino acids. Written as DNA, the CDR3 is TGTGCCAGCAGCCGTAGCCCCGGGACTAATATGATAGATACGCAGTATTTT. The encoded protein is CASSRSPGTNMIDTQYF.

The chain employs TRBV5-1 and TRBJ2-2; D may correspond to TRBD1 or TRBD2 (6 bases each). V shed 5 bases and J shed 5 bases, with 13 bases lying between them. This CDR3 contains 14 residues. Germline V gives CDR1 SGHRS, CDR2 YFSETQ. The CDR3 loop is CASSQGGGTGELFF. The CDR3 nucleotides read TGCGCCAGCAGTCAAGGAGGGGGTACCGGGGAGCTGTTTTTT.

The CDR3 here is CASGQGGYGSEKLFF. The CDR3 coding sequence is TGTGCCAGCGGACAGGGAGGTTACGGTTCGGAAAAACTGTTTTTT. The V and J genes are TRBV9 and TRBJ1-4; 8 nucleotides agree with TRBD1. Trimming cost V 7 bases and J 8 bases; bases outside gene matches: 13. There are 15 residues in the CDR3. Germline V lookup: CDR1 SGDLS, CDR2 YYNGEE.

The genes are TRBV19 and TRBJ1-2; 11 nucleotides agree with TRBD1. The CDR3 is 15 amino acids. Germline CDR1 LNHDA, CDR2 SQIVND (reference sequence). V lost 4 bases and J lost 8; bases outside the gene matches: 9. CDR3 loop: CASSTPGTGGLGYTF. The CDR3 nucleotides are TGTGCCAGTAGTACCCCCGGGACAGGGGGTCTCGGCTACACCTTC.

The chain joins TRBV18 to TRBJ1-1; 9 bases align to TRBD1. The ends lost 3 bases at V and 1 base at J; junction bases unmatched: 9. The germline CDR1 and CDR2 sequences are KGHSH and LQKENI. The CDR3 length is 17 residues. CDR3 nucleotide sequence: TGTGCCAGCTCACCCCTGGACAGGGGAAGTACGAACACTGAAGCTTTCTTT. Translated: CASSPLDRGSTNTEAFF.

The chain is built from TRBV24-1 and TRBJ2-1, with a tentative D call TRBD2 (5 bases). Germline V gene sequence: CDR1 KGHDR, CDR2 SFDVKD. V lost 9 bases and J lost 2, with 13 bases in between. The length of the CDR3 is 14 residues. The CDR3, as DNA: TGTGCCACCGAAGGAACCGGGGCCTACAATGAGCAGTTCTTC. Translation: CATEGTGAYNEQFF.

For this clone: Other DNA sequences in this sample translate to the same CDR3. The V call is TRBV7-2, the J call TRBJ2-5; 9 nucleotides match TRBD1. CDR1 and CDR2 from the germline V gene are SGHTA and FQGNSA. V lost 5 bases to trimming and J lost 2 bases; unmatched junction nucleotides: 3. The CDR3 consists of 14 residues. In DNA, the CDR3 is TGTGCCAGCAGCCGTGACAGGGGGCAAGAGACCCAGTACTTC. Protein: CASSRDRGQETQYF.

This chain joins TRBV18 and TRBJ1-1; D uncertain. V lost 4 bases, J lost 1 base, and 10 bases lay in between. The CDR3 covers 14 residues. Germline V gene lookup returns CDR1 KGHSH and CDR2 LQKENI. The CDR3 spells CASSQALQNTEAFF. As DNA, the CDR3 is TGTGCCAGCTCACAAGCGCTGCAGAACACTGAAGCTTTCTTT.

The rearrangement links TRBV19 to TRBJ1-2; D not certain. CDR1 is LNHDA, CDR2 SQIVND, per germline (reference sequence). The CDR3 loop spans 14 amino acids. The V end was cut by 10 bases, the J end by 1 base, with 16 bases between. CDR3 bases: TGTGCCACACGCCTCGCGGGAGATAACTATGGCTACACCTTC. This encodes CATRLAGDNYGYTF.

In nucleotides, the CDR3 is TGCGCCAGCGCTCCTCTAGCGGGGGGGCCTCCTGAGCAGTTCTTC. Its protein is CASAPLAGGPPEQFF. The rearrangement links TRBV5-1 to TRBJ2-1, with 12 bases identical to TRBD2. Germline lookup yields CDR1 SGHRS and CDR2 YFSETQ. The CDR3 runs 15 residues. V was clipped by 7 bases and J by 9 bases; unmatched bases: 11.

The rearrangement uses TRBV7-2 and TRBJ2-3; D call uncertain. Germline V CDR1 and CDR2: SGHTA, FQGNSA. There are 16 residues in the CDR3. V was cut by 5 bases and J by 1 base, with 16 bases left in between. CDR3: CASSRSSLFGTDTQYF. The CDR3 nucleotides read TGTGCCAGCAGCCGGTCTTCACTTTTTGGCACAGATACGCAGTATTTT.

V usage is TRBV5-4 and J usage is TRBJ1-6; no clear D gene. This CDR3 has 14 residues. Trimming removed 0 bases at V and 6 bases at J, with 7 bases between. Germline V gene sequence: CDR1 SGHNT, CDR2 YYREEE (reference sequence). DNA of the CDR3: TGTGCCAGCAGCTTGGGGGCCTTTAATTCACCCCTCCACTTT. Amino acid sequence: CASSLGAFNSPLHF.